The present T cell receptor beta chain was sequenced within a study of shared clonotypes between healthy human individuals. For the study at large: For every donor, three CD4 naive, three CD4 memory, two CD8 naive and one CD8 memory plates were used.

The CDR3 is 15 residues long. Germline CDR1 is SGHRS and CDR2 is YFSETQ. The V segment lost 9 bases and the J segment 2 bases; nucleotides outside the gene matches: 10. This clone was seen once. Repertoires were generated with immunoSEQ multiplex PCR, while TCRdb's copy carries only in-frame clones and drops some. Of about 2.4 million clones detected, 80% to 95% appear once; the ten largest clones hold 0.36%. This sequence joins TRBV5-1 and TRBJ2-1; 8 bases align to TRBD2. The sequenced material came from naive CD4+ T cells from PBMCs. Subset here: CD45RA+ positively selected. The receptor comes from a man between 18 and 29 years old in good health. Some clones in this sample may be carry-over from other donors' samples. CDR3 protein: CATHSGTVPYNEQFF. CDR3 coding DNA: TGCGCCACACATAGCGGGACGGTCCCCTACAATGAGCAGTTCTTC.